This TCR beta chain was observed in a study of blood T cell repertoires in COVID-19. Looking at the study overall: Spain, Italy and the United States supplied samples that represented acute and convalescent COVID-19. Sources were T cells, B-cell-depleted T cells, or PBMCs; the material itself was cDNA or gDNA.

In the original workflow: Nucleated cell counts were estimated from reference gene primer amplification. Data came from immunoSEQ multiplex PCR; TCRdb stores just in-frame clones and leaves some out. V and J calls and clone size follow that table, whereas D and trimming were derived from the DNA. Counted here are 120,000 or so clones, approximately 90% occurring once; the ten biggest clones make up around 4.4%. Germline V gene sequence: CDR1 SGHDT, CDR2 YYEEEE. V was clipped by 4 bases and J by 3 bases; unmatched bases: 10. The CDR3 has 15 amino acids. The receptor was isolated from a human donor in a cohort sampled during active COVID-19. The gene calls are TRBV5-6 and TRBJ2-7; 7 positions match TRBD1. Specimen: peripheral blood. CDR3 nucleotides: TGTGCCAGCAGCCTGGGGACAGAAGGTGGCTACGAGCAGTACTTC. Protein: CASSLGTEGGYEQYF.